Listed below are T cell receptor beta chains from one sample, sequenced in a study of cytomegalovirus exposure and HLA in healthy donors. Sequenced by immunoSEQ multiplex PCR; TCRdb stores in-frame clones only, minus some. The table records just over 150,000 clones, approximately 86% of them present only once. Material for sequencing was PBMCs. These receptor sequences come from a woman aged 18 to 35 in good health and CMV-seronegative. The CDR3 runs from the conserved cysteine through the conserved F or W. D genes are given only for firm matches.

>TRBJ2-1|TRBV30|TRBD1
CAWTLISGTGPYNEQFF
TGTGCCTGGACCCTCATCTCCGGGACAGGTCCCTACAATGAGCAGTTCTTC
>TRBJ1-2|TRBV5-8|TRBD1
CASSSALRDRGLNGYTF
TGTGCCAGCAGCAGTGCCCTTCGAGACAGGGGTTTAAATGGCTACACCTTC
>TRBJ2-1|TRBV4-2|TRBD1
CASSLAGTGVTEQFF
TGTGCCAGCAGCTTAGCCGGGACAGGGGTGACTGAGCAGTTCTTC
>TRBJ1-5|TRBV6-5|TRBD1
CASRDRYTGNQPQHF
TGTGCCAGCAGGGACAGGTATACTGGCAATCAGCCCCAGCATTTT
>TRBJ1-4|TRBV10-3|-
CAISEGQSPPNEKLFF
TGTGCCATCAGTGAGGGACAATCTCCCCCAAATGAAAAACTGTTTTTT
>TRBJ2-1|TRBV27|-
CASSLAGGPHEQFF
TGTGCCAGCAGTTTGGCAGGAGGGCCGCATGAGCAGTTCTTC
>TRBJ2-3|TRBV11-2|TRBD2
CASSPGLAGSTDTQYF
TGTGCCAGCAGCCCGGGACTAGCGGGATCCACAGATACGCAGTATTTT
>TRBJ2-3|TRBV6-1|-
CASSEGHTQYF
TGTGCCAGCAGTGAAGGGCATACGCAGTATTTT
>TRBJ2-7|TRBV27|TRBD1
CASSYRSGQGAGEQYF
TGTGCCAGCAGTTATCGCTCGGGACAGGGGGCCGGGGAGCAGTACTTC
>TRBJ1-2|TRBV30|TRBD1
CAWSWDSRPNYGYTF
TGTGCCTGGAGTTGGGACAGCCGACCCAACTATGGCTACACCTTC
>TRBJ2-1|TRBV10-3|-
CAISESQRLGYNEQFF
TGTGCCATCAGTGAGTCGCAGCGGCTAGGATACAATGAGCAGTTCTTC
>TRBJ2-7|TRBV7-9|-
CASSHDKRTGNYEQYF
TGTGCCAGCAGCCACGATAAAAGGACGGGAAACTACGAGCAGTACTTC
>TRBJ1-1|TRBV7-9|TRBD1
CASSLAGQGLPNTEAFF
TGTGCCAGCAGCTTAGCGGGACAGGGCCTTCCGAACACTGAAGCTTTCTTT
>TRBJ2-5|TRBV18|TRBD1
CASSPGTGLRETQYF
TGTGCCAGCTCTCCCGGGACAGGGTTGCGAGAGACCCAGTACTTC
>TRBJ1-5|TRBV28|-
CASVRGPGRANQPQHF
TGTGCCAGCGTCCGGGGCCCAGGGAGGGCCAATCAGCCCCAGCATTTT
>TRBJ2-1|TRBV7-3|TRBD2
CASSLSSGINEQFF
TGTGCCAGCAGCTTATCTAGCGGGATCAATGAGCAGTTCTTC